The subject of this entry is one T cell receptor (beta chain). Study processing details: Scientists estimated how many nucleated cells there were by amplifying reference gene primers. Repertoires were generated with immunoSEQ multiplex PCR, while TCRdb's copy carries only in-frame clones and drops some. V and J calls and clone size are as listed in that table; D and trimming were resolved from the DNA. Counted here are around 620,000 clones, approximately 90% occurring once; the ten biggest clones make up roughly 0.25%. The source of the sample is a study of blood T cell repertoires in COVID-19. This CDR3 region has 14 residues. The V gene's germline CDR1 is SGHRS and CDR2 YFSETQ. Trimming shortened V by 5 bases and J by 5 bases, and 16 bases separated the two germline ends.

V and J are TRBV5-1 and TRBJ1-1; perhaps TRBD1 as D (5 bases). This clonotype originated in a young woman with acute or convalescent COVID-19. Input material: peripheral blood. CDR3 residues: CASSLSRVGTEAFF. In DNA form, the CDR3 reads TGCGCCAGCAGTTTATCCAGGGTGGGAACTGAAGCTTTCTTT.